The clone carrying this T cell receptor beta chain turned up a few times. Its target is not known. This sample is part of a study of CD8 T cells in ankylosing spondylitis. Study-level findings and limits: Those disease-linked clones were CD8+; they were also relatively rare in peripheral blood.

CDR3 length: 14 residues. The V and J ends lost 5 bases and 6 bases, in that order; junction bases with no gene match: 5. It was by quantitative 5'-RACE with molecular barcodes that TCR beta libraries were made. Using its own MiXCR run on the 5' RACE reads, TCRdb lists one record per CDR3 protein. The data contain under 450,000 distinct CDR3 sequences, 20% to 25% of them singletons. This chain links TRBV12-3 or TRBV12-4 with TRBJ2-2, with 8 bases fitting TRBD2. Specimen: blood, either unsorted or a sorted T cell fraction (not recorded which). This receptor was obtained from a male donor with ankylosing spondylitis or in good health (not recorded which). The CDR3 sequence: CASSLGLGAGELFF. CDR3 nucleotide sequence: TGTGCCAGCAGTCTGGGACTAGGAGCCGGGGAGCTGTTTTTT.